One and the same sample provided the 21 T cell receptor beta chains below, sequenced in a study of immune evolution from preneoplasia to lung adenocarcinoma. TCRdb keeps only in-frame clones here, not all; method: immunoSEQ multiplex PCR. The sample lists about 1,100 clones; about 82% were seen once. Sequenced material: FFPE tissue from an adenomatous hyperplasia lung lesion. Subset reported: atypical adenomatous hyperplasia (AAH), lung preneoplasia. The receptors derive from a person aged 60-80 years with lung adenocarcinoma.

The V gene is TRBV27, the J gene TRBJ2-7, with 12 bases aligning to TRBD2. V lost 3 bases and J lost 3; bases outside the gene matches: 12. This CDR3 has 18 amino acids. The germline V gene has CDR1 MNHEY and CDR2 SMNVEV (reference sequence). The chain's CDR3 is CASSFGTSGSTTFYEQYF. The CDR3 bases are TGTGCCAGCAGTTTTGGGACTAGCGGGTCTACAACATTCTACGAGCAGTACTTC.

DNA for the CDR3: TGTGCCAGCAGCTTGGATAACTATGGCTACACCTTC. Translated: CASSLDNYGYTF. The rearrangement joins TRBV7-8 to TRBJ1-2; D not resolved. The V and J ends lost 3 bases and 1 base respectively, with 3 bases between them. Germline lookup yields CDR1 SGHVS and CDR2 FQNEAQ. This CDR3 comprises 12 residues.

The V and J genes are TRBV9 and TRBJ2-7; D is ambiguous. The CDR3 contains 15 residues. Germline V gene sequence: CDR1 SGDLS, CDR2 YYNGEE. Between the trimmed V and J ends, which lost 0 bases and 0 bases, there was a span of 10 bases. The CDR3 DNA reads TGTGCCAGCAGCGTAGGCGGCGAGCCCTCCTACGAGCAGTACTTC. Protein sequence: CASSVGGEPSYEQYF.

The chain joins TRBV18 to TRBJ2-7; D is perhaps TRBD2 (7 bases). CDR3 length: 14 residues. Deletions cut 3 bases from V and 2 bases from J, with 11 bases between. Germline V lookup: CDR1 KGHSH, CDR2 LQKENI. Written as DNA, the CDR3 is TGTGCCAGCTCACCGGGGGGGGCTGCCTACGAGCAGTACTTC. Protein: CASSPGGAAYEQYF.

The rearrangement uses TRBV20-1 and TRBJ1-3; D not certain. This CDR3 contains 11 residues. CDR1 is DFQATT and CDR2 is SNEGSKA in the germline V gene (reference sequence). The germline V and J ends were trimmed by 8 bases and 3 bases, with 8 bases remaining between them. CDR3 nucleotides: TGCAGTCTGTCGAATGGAAACACCATATATTTT. The encoded protein is CSLSNGNTIYF.

This chain links TRBV21-1 with TRBJ2-4; TRBD2 is the table's D call and was not checked against the DNA. TRBV21-1 is a recognized pseudogene. This CDR3 region has 16 residues. The chain's CDR3 is CASTTMGLIVKNIQYF. The CDR3 nucleotides are TGTGCCAGCACTACAATGGGACTGATAGTAAAAAACATTCAGTACTTC.

This clone was observed a few times. The J gene is TRBJ2-3, the V gene TRBV30, with D maybe TRBD2 (6 bases). Trimming took 1 base from V and 5 from J, leaving 19 bases between them. The CDR3 is 16 residues long. CDR1 and CDR2 from the germline V gene are GTSNPN and SVGIG (reference sequence). The CDR3 nucleotides are TGTGCCTGGAGTGCCCTTGAAGCGGGTAAGGGAGATACGCAGTATTTT. Amino acids: CAWSALEAGKGDTQYF. Full variable domain (missing parts from reference TRBV30 and TRBJ2-3): SQTIHQWPATLVQPVGSPLSLECTVEGTSNPNLYWYRQAAGRGLQLLFYSVGIGQISSEVPQNLSASRPQDRQFILSSKKLLLSDSGFYLCAWSALEAGKGDTQYFGPGTRLTVL.

The genes are TRBV29-1 and TRBJ1-5; 7 nucleotides agree with TRBD1. J gave up 1 base and V 7 bases, and 4 bases lay outside the gene matches. The germline V gene has CDR1 SQVTM and CDR2 ANQGSEA. CDR3 length: 13 amino acids. This chain's CDR3 is CSALTGSNQPQHF. CDR3 in DNA: TGCAGCGCCCTGACAGGGAGCAATCAGCCCCAGCATTTT.

The gene calls are TRBV5-1 and TRBJ2-3; 7 nucleotides match TRBD1. The junction had 12 bases not matched to a gene; V was cut back by 4 bases and J by 7 bases. CDR1 and CDR2 from the germline V gene are SGHRS and YFSETQ. This CDR3 region has 15 residues. In nucleotides, the CDR3 is TGCGCCAGCAGCGCACTACAGGGGACACGTCATACGCAGTATTTT. Its protein product is CASSALQGTRHTQYF. Full variable domain (remainder filled in from reference TRBV5-1 and TRBJ2-3): KAGVTQTPRYLIKTRGQQVTLSCSPISGHRSVSWYQQTPGQGLQFLFEYFSETQRNKGNFPGRFSGRQFSNSRSEMNVSTLELGDSALYLCASSALQGTRHTQYFGPGTRLTVL.

The chain recombines TRBV4-3 with TRBJ1-6; D is uncertain. V gave up 0 bases and J gave up 7 bases, with 7 bases separating them. Germline-derived CDR1 and CDR2 are LGHNA and YSLEER. This CDR3 has 14 amino acids. CDR3 DNA sequence: TGCGCCAGCAGCCAAGATCGTTGGAATTCACCCCTCCACTTT. This codes for CASSQDRWNSPLHF.

The gene calls are TRBV28 and TRBJ2-2, with 10 bases identical to TRBD2. The CDR3 has 18 residues. The ends lost 5 bases at V and 7 bases at J; junction bases unmatched: 16. CDR1 MDHEN and CDR2 SYDVKM come from the germline V gene. Written as DNA, the CDR3 is TGTGCCAGCAGTCTCCCCCCAGGGATAGCGGGAGGTATCGGGGAGCTGTTTTTT. Translated: CASSLPPGIAGGIGELFF. Filled out from reference TRBV28 and TRBJ2-2, the complete variable domain reads DVKVTQSSRYLVKRTGEKVFLECVQDMDHENMFWYRQDPGLGLRLIYFSYDVKMKEKGDIPEGYSVSREKKERFSLILESASTNQTSMYLCASSLPPGIAGGIGELFFGEGSRLTVL.

Regarding this clone: One end of the junction fails to match germline, which may point to a read error. The V gene is TRBV10-3, the J gene TRBJ2-1; D is undetermined. CDR3 length equals 11 residues. The germline V gene has CDR1 ENHRY and CDR2 SYGVKD. Here the CDR3 reads CAISGGNEEFF. CDR3 nucleotide sequence: TGTGCCATCAGTGGAGGCAATGAGGAGTTCTTC.

The CDR3: CASSFVGTGGYWSYNSPLHF. CDR3 bases: TGTGCCAGCAGCTTCGTTGGGACAGGAGGTTACTGGTCCTATAATTCACCCCTCCACTTT. The chain links TRBV11-3 to TRBJ1-6; 8 bases are a match to TRBD1. The CDR3 covers 20 residues. With V trimmed by 3 bases and J by 1 base, 14 bases remained unmatched. Looked up from germline, CDR1 is SGHNT and CDR2 is YENEEA.

This clone occurred once. The chain has TRBV7-2 and TRBJ2-4; 10 positions agree with TRBD1. Germline V gene lookup returns CDR1 SGHTA and CDR2 FQGNSA. The CDR3 is 14 residues long. V shed 7 bases, J shed 7 bases, and the junction held 7 bases outside the gene matches. As DNA, the CDR3 is TGTGCCAGCACCACGACAGGGGGCATCAACATTCAGTACTTC. This codes for CASTTTGGINIQYF.

This sequence joins TRBV4-2 and TRBJ1-2; no firm D call. V dropped 4 bases and J dropped 6 bases, with 15 bases sitting between them. This CDR3 is 14 amino acids long. Per germline, CDR1 LGHNA and CDR2 YNFKEQ. In DNA, the CDR3 is TGTGCCAGCAGCCCGGGTGGGGAGATCCATGGCTACACCTTC. The encoded protein is CASSPGGEIHGYTF.

The chain joins TRBV5-6 to TRBJ2-7; TRBD1 might be the D (6 bases). From germline, CDR1 is SGHDT and CDR2 YYEEEE. The CDR3 sequence is 16 residues long. Trimming removed 3 bases from V and 0 bases from J, with 16 bases in between. The CDR3 sequence: CASSWNLRDTSYEQYF. As DNA, the CDR3 is TGTGCCAGCAGCTGGAACCTCCGGGACACCTCCTACGAGCAGTACTTC.

The chain has TRBV5-1 and TRBJ2-3; D may be TRBD2 (5 bases). Between the trimmed V and J ends, which lost 2 bases and 4 bases, there was a span of 8 bases. Germline V CDR1 and CDR2: SGHRS, YFSETQ. The CDR3 length is 13 residues. The CDR3 DNA sequence: TGCGCCAGCAGCTTAAGCGGAGCAGATACGCAGTATTTT. Translating gives CASSLSGADTQYF.

This chain joins TRBV15 and TRBJ2-5, with 10 bases lining up with TRBD2. Germline CDR1 LNHNV, CDR2 YYDKDF (reference sequence). The ends lost 1 base at V and 0 bases at J; junction bases unmatched: 8. The CDR3 has 18 amino acids. The CDR3 bases are TGTGCCACCAGCAGAGGATGGGCTAGCGGGGGCCACCAAGAGACCCAGTACTTC. Its protein product is CATSRGWASGGHQETQYF.

The rearrangement uses TRBV11-2 and TRBJ1-1; possibly TRBD1 for D (5 bases). CDR1 and CDR2 (germline): SGHAT, FQNNGV. The CDR3 contains 14 residues. The V and J ends lost 7 bases and 3 bases respectively, with 15 bases between them. The CDR3 DNA sequence: TGTGCCAGCAAAATAACTGTGGGGGACACTGAAGCTTTCTTT. As protein: CASKITVGDTEAFF.

The CDR3 loop reads CATKPGQNTYEQYF. The CDR3 nucleotides read TGTGCCACTAAACCGGGGCAGAACACCTACGAGCAGTACTTC. The chain has TRBV10-3 and TRBJ2-7, with D tentatively TRBD1 or TRBD2 (5 bases each). This CDR3 is built from 14 residues. V was shortened by 10 bases and J by 2 bases, with 18 bases between the two germline ends. Per germline, CDR1 ENHRY and CDR2 SYGVKD.

V and J are TRBV27 and TRBJ2-2; 11 nucleotides match TRBD2. The germline CDR1 and CDR2 sequences are MNHEY and SMNVEV (reference sequence). The CDR3 runs to 17 residues. The V gene end was trimmed by 5 bases and the J gene end by 7 bases; junction bases not matched to a gene: 12. This CDR3 is CASSPRLAGRLGGELFF. DNA of the CDR3: TGTGCCAGCAGTCCACGACTAGCGGGGAGGTTGGGCGGGGAGCTGTTTTTT.